This T cell receptor (beta chain) was obtained from a study of identical twins. TCRdb passed the 5' RACE reads through MiXCR, listing each CDR3 protein once. The sample contains some 790,000 distinct CDR3 sequences, 15% to 20% of which appear only once. In its sample, this clonotype was seen a few times. What it binds is not known. General study results and limits: Models predicted too little out-of-frame TCR alpha sharing in monozygotic twins.

These data were also filed under a second study, of T cells expressing NK-cell markers.

The sequenced sample was PBMCs. The sequence came from a woman under 30 in good health.

The CDR3 coding sequence is TGCGCCAGCAGCTTGTTCGGGGGTGCGGCTGAAGCTTTCTTT. This codes for CASSLFGGAAEAFF. V and J are TRBV5-1 and TRBJ1-1; weak D call: TRBD1 (5 bases). The CDR3 contains 14 residues. Trimming left V 1 base short and J 6 bases short, with 13 bases between. Germline CDR1 is SGHRS and CDR2 is YFSETQ.